What follows are 25 T cell receptor beta chains derived from one specimen sequenced in a study of OX40 agonist ivuxolimab in advanced cancers. Produced via immunoSEQ multiplex PCR; TCRdb's table is partial and in-frame only. Here the sample spans over 65,000 clones, around 83% being singletons. The material was CD4+ or CD8+ T cells sorted from blood, obtained in a trial of the OX40 agonist ivuxolimab. These receptors were collected from an adult with an advanced solid tumor such as melanoma, head and neck, liver or kidney cancer.

V is TRBV5-4 and J is TRBJ1-1; a possible D gene is TRBD1 (5 bases). Trimming left V 4 bases short and J 6 bases short, with 13 bases between. This CDR3 comprises 13 residues. Germline loops: CDR1 SGHNT, CDR2 YYREEE (reference sequence). Here the CDR3 reads CASSRGGKAEAFF. The CDR3 bases are TGTGCCAGCAGCCGGGGGGGGAAGGCTGAAGCTTTCTTT.

The chain has TRBV4-1 and TRBJ2-2; D gene uncertain. Trimming took off 1 base at V and 1 base at J, with 7 bases between the two ends. The CDR3 spans 15 residues. The germline gives CDR1 MGHRA, CDR2 YSYEKL. Here the CDR3 reads CASSQGQVNTGELFF. CDR3 DNA sequence: TGCGCCAGCAGCCAAGGGCAGGTGAACACCGGGGAGCTGTTTTTT.

This chain connects TRBV19 to TRBJ1-1; D not certain. This CDR3 spans 11 amino acids. From germline, CDR1 is LNHDA and CDR2 SQIVND (reference sequence). CDR3 in amino acids: CAALGNTEAFF. As DNA, the CDR3 is TGTGCGGCCCTTGGGAACACTGAAGCTTTCTTT.

The chain combines TRBV5-1 with TRBJ2-7; 10 positions match TRBD1. This CDR3 comprises 15 residues. V trimming: 4 bases; J trimming: 5 bases; junction bases outside the gene matches: 9. Germline V lookup: CDR1 SGHRS, CDR2 YFSETQ. For the CDR3, the DNA is TGCGCCAGCAGCGCCGGGGACAGGGGAACTAACGAGCAGTACTTC. This codes for CASSAGDRGTNEQYF.

The genes are TRBV19 and TRBJ1-2; 10 nucleotides align to TRBD1. There are 14 residues in the CDR3. The germline CDR1 and CDR2 sequences are LNHDA and SQIVND (reference sequence). Trimming removed 6 bases from V and 7 bases from J; junction bases left unmatched: 8. The CDR3 here is CASRSGDRGSGYTF. The CDR3 DNA reads TGTGCCAGTAGATCTGGGGACAGGGGAAGTGGCTACACCTTC.

This chain connects TRBV7-2 to TRBJ1-5; unclear D gene. The CDR3 is 13 amino acids. Germline V lookup: CDR1 SGHTA, CDR2 FQGNSA. Trimming pared 2 bases from V and 4 bases from J, leaving 6 bases between. Here the CDR3 DNA reads TGTGCCAGCAGCTTACGTACGAATCAGCCCCAGCATTTT. Translating gives CASSLRTNQPQHF.

V usage is TRBV19 and J usage is TRBJ1-1, with D perhaps matching TRBD1 (6 bases). Germline V gene data show CDR1 as LNHDA and CDR2 as SQIVND (reference sequence). Deletions cut 0 bases from V and 5 bases from J, with 16 bases between. This CDR3 has 16 amino acids. The CDR3 bases are TGTGCCAGTAGTATAGATGAGAGGGGGGCGTGGACTGAAGCTTTCTTT. Translation: CASSIDERGAWTEAFF. The full variable domain, in which reference TRBV19 and TRBJ1-1 provide the parts outside the CDR3, is DGGITQSPKYLFRKEGQNVTLSCEQNLNHDAMYWYRQDPGQGLRLIYYSQIVNDFQKGDIAEGYSVSREKKESFPLTVTSAQKNPTAFYLCASSIDERGAWTEAFFGQGTRLTVV.

J is TRBJ1-1 and V is TRBV18; weak D call: TRBD1 (5 bases). Trimming pared 3 bases from V and 1 base from J, leaving 9 bases between. The germline CDR1 and CDR2 sequences are KGHSH and LQKENI. The CDR3 is 14 amino acids. The CDR3 DNA reads as TGTGCCAGCTCACCGGTCAGGGAGAACACTGAAGCTTTCTTT. It translates to CASSPVRENTEAFF.

The chain carries TRBV7-3 and TRBJ2-1, with TRBD2 matching over 7 bases. The CDR3 covers 18 residues. Germline CDR1 and CDR2: SGHTA and FQGTGA. V shed 2 bases, J shed 1 base, and the junction held 11 bases outside the gene matches. The DNA for the CDR3 is TGTGCCAGCAGCTTAGATGGGCTAGCGGCTTTTTCCTACAATGAGCAGTTCTTC. The encoded protein is CASSLDGLAAFSYNEQFF.

In nucleotides, the CDR3 is TGTGCCAGCAGCCGGGACAGGGGAAACGGCGAGCAGTACTTC. This translates into CASSRDRGNGEQYF. The V call is TRBV7-8, the J call TRBJ2-7; 10 bases are a match to TRBD1. J gave up 6 bases and V 5 bases, and 7 bases lay outside the gene matches. There are 14 residues in the CDR3. Germline CDR1 SGHVS, CDR2 FQNEAQ.

The chain couples TRBV9 to TRBJ1-1, with D possibly being TRBD1 (6 bases). CDR1 and CDR2 (germline): SGDLS, YYNGEE. The CDR3 totals 17 residues. The V end lost 0 bases, the J end lost 1 base, and 16 bases lay between the germline ends. The CDR3 sequence is CASSVGVMGQRNTEAFF. DNA of the CDR3: TGTGCCAGCAGCGTAGGTGTTATGGGACAAAGGAACACTGAAGCTTTCTTT. Variable domain in full (rest from reference TRBV9 and TRBJ1-1): DSGVTQTPKHLITATGQRVTLRCSPRSGDLSVYWYQQSLDQGLQFLIQYYNGEERAKGNILERFSAQQFPDLHSELNLSSLELGDSALYFCASSVGVMGQRNTEAFFGQGTRLTVV.

The chain combines TRBV5-5 with TRBJ1-6, with D perhaps TRBD1 (5 bases). CDR1 and CDR2 from the germline V gene are SGHKS and YYEKEE (reference sequence). V lost 4 bases to trimming and J lost 5 bases, with 16 bases between them. This CDR3 is built from 16 residues. CDR3 sequence reads: CASSRAPQVNNSPLHF. The CDR3 DNA reads TGTGCCAGCAGCCGAGCCCCACAGGTGAATAATTCACCCCTCCACTTT.

The chain employs TRBV5-4 and TRBJ2-1; TRBD1 or TRBD2 may be the D gene (5 bases each). Between the trimmed V and J ends, which lost 2 bases and 3 bases, there was a span of 9 bases. The CDR3 is 14 residues long. Germline V CDR1 and CDR2: SGHNT, YYREEE (reference sequence). The CDR3 region is CASSFGASYNEQFF. The CDR3 region has the DNA TGTGCCAGCAGCTTCGGGGCGAGCTACAATGAGCAGTTCTTC.

The CDR3 loop reads CASRTAPGTEAFF. The CDR3 DNA sequence: TGCGCCAGCAGAACGGCTCCGGGCACTGAAGCTTTCTTT. The chain is built from TRBV5-1 and TRBJ1-1, with D hard to call. V dropped 5 bases and J dropped 4 bases, with 12 bases sitting between them. The germline CDR1 and CDR2 sequences are SGHRS and YFSETQ. The CDR3 totals 13 residues.

The chain recombines TRBV6-5 with TRBJ2-1; 10 bases map to TRBD2. The V and J ends lost 2 bases and 7 bases, in that order; junction bases with no gene match: 8. The germline V gene has CDR1 MNHEY and CDR2 SVGAGI. CDR3 length: 16 amino acids. CDR3 nucleotide sequence: TGTGCCAGCAGTTACCTGAGCGGGAGGGCCGATAATGAGCAGTTCTTC. It specifies CASSYLSGRADNEQFF.

The chain employs TRBV6-5 and TRBJ1-2; D might be TRBD1 (5 bases). Germline loops: CDR1 MNHEY, CDR2 SVGAGI. V was trimmed by 0 bases and J by 8 bases, leaving 13 bases between them. CDR3 length equals 14 residues. The CDR3 reads CASSYSDKKRGYTF. In DNA, the CDR3 is TGTGCCAGCAGTTACTCGGACAAGAAACGCGGCTACACCTTC.

The chain uses TRBV4-3 and TRBJ2-7; 10 bases line up with TRBD1. V lost 3 bases to trimming and J lost 1 base; unmatched junction nucleotides: 9. The CDR3 contains 17 residues. CDR1 is LGHNA, CDR2 YSLEER, per germline. The CDR3 loop reads CASSQEAGQGLSYEQYF. CDR3 sequence (DNA): TGCGCCAGCAGCCAGGAGGCGGGACAGGGGTTGTCCTACGAGCAGTACTTC.

The chain is built from TRBV30 and TRBJ2-1, with a tentative D call TRBD2 (5 bases). Germline assignment: CDR1 GTSNPN and CDR2 SVGIG (reference sequence). Between the trimmed V and J ends, which lost 5 bases and 10 bases, there was a span of 15 bases. CDR3 length: 12 amino acids. The CDR3 region is CAWGPGEREQFF. The DNA of the CDR3 is TGTGCCTGGGGGCCCGGGGAGAGAGAGCAGTTCTTC.

This clone was counted a single time. The chain uses TRBV6-5 and TRBJ1-5, with 9 bases that match TRBD1. J lost 15 bases, V lost 5 bases, and 17 bases had no gene match. Germline-derived CDR1 and CDR2 are MNHEY and SVGAGI. The CDR3 has 15 residues. CDR3 amino acids: CASSRKPGQGLERHF. The CDR3 coding sequence is TGTGCCAGCAGTCGAAAGCCGGGACAGGGACTTGAGCGGCATTTT.

This clone has just one count. This chain joins TRBV6-4 and TRBJ2-3, with TRBD2 matching over 8 bases. The trim removed 4 bases at V and 0 bases at J, leaving 6 bases unmatched. The CDR3 is 16 amino acids. Germline-derived CDR1 and CDR2 are MRHNA and SNTAGT. Here the CDR3 reads CASSALAGISTDTQYF. In DNA form, the CDR3 reads TGTGCCAGCAGTGCCCTAGCGGGCATTAGCACAGATACGCAGTATTTT.

The chain couples TRBV27 to TRBJ2-7; tentatively, D is TRBD2 (7 bases). The CDR3 sequence is 15 residues long. CDR1 and CDR2 from the germline V gene are MNHEY and SMNVEV (reference sequence). Trimming cost V 4 bases and J 4 bases, with 17 bases left between them. The CDR3 region is CASSWRGEGEYEQYF. The DNA for the CDR3 is TGTGCCAGCAGTTGGCGCGGGGAGGGGGAGTACGAGCAGTACTTC.

This chain uses TRBV6-1 with TRBJ2-7, with no clear D. From germline, CDR1 is MNHNS and CDR2 SASEGT. V was shortened by 4 bases and J by 2 bases, with 3 bases between the two germline ends. The CDR3 extends over 11 amino acids. The CDR3 spells CASSGAYEQYF. For the CDR3, the DNA is TGTGCCAGCAGTGGGGCCTACGAGCAGTACTTC.

The chain recombines TRBV9 with TRBJ1-5; a possible D gene is TRBD1 (6 bases). V was shortened by 0 bases and J by 5 bases, with 12 bases between the two germline ends. CDR3 length: 15 residues. Germline V lookup: CDR1 SGDLS, CDR2 YYNGEE. CDR3 nucleotide sequence: TGTGCCAGCAGCGTAGGCTCGGACAGCTATCAGCCCCAGCATTTT. Protein product: CASSVGSDSYQPQHF.

The J gene is TRBJ1-5, the V gene TRBV6-1; D unclear. With 7 bases removed from V and 0 bases from J, the gap between germline ends came to 7 bases. The CDR3 is 13 amino acids. Germline CDR1 reads MNHNS; CDR2 reads SASEGT. The CDR3 DNA is TGTGCCAGCACGCAAATTAGCAATCAGCCCCAGCATTTT. Protein: CASTQISNQPQHF.

The chain is built from TRBV2 and TRBJ1-2; TRBD1 matches at 8 bases. The length of the CDR3 is 14 residues. Unmatched junction bases numbered 7, after V lost 2 bases and J lost 8 bases. Germline V gene lookup returns CDR1 SNHLY and CDR2 FYNNEI. The CDR3 sequence is CASSETTGEGGYTF. CDR3 in DNA: TGTGCCAGCAGTGAAACGACAGGGGAAGGCGGCTACACCTTC.